These 25 T cell receptor beta chains originate from one sample sequenced in a study of T cell changes during pregnancy in multiple sclerosis (dated by TCRdb to the late 2010s). Library preparation employed the immunoSEQ multiplex PCR assay. This immuneACCESS table, as held by TCRdb, lists in-frame sequences with V and J called but not all clones. Of the missing ones, under half trace to an unresolved V gene in checked studies; the others have no known cause. The sample includes tens of thousands of clones, with 91% observed a single time. The ten largest clones capture roughly 0.75% of the sample. Sequenced material: CD4+ T cells from peripheral blood mononuclear cells, taken before pregnancy. The source of these receptors is a female donor with multiple sclerosis, enrolled in a pregnancy study.

In this sample, this clone turned up a few times. V gene TRBV14 combines with J gene TRBJ1-1; TRBD1 matches at 7 bases. The CDR3 spans 15 residues. Germline-derived CDR1 and CDR2 are SGHDN and FVKESK. V lost 3 bases, J lost 2 bases, and 6 bases stayed unmatched. CDR3 DNA: TGTGCCAGCAGCCAGTTTGGGACAGTTAACACTGAAGCTTTCTTT. Its translation is CASSQFGTVNTEAFF.

The rearrangement uses TRBV11-2 and TRBJ1-1; 7 nucleotides agree with TRBD1. The germline CDR1 and CDR2 sequences are SGHAT and FQNNGV. The V segment lost 5 bases and the J segment 5 bases; nucleotides outside the gene matches: 8. The CDR3 has 14 amino acids. CDR3 sequence (DNA): TGTGCCAGCAGCCTCCCGACAGGGTCGACTGAAGCTTTCTTT. Residues: CASSLPTGSTEAFF.

This clone appeared a single time. The chain couples TRBV29-1 to TRBJ1-2; weak D call: TRBD1 (5 bases). The V end was cut by 6 bases, the J end by 0 bases, with 11 bases between. Germline CDR1 and CDR2: SQVTM and ANQGSEA. The CDR3 length is 13 residues. CDR3 sequence (DNA): TGCAGCGTCTCGACAGAAGCTAACTATGGCTACACCTTC. This translates into CSVSTEANYGYTF.

V is TRBV18 and J is TRBJ1-2; TRBD1 aligns across 8 bases. With V trimmed by 5 bases and J by 3 bases, 2 bases remained unmatched. The germline V gene has CDR1 KGHSH and CDR2 LQKENI. This CDR3 contains 13 residues. The chain's CDR3 is CASSSQGDYGYTF. As DNA, the CDR3 is TGTGCCAGCTCATCACAGGGGGACTATGGCTACACCTTC.

The rearrangement uses TRBV23-1 and TRBJ1-1; possible D gene TRBD1, 6 bases. TRBV23-1 is flagged as an ORF with uncertain function. With 0 bases removed from V and 0 bases from J, the gap between germline ends came to 26 bases. This CDR3 is 21 amino acids long. The CDR3 DNA reads as TGCGCCAGCAGTCAATCGATTTCCTACAGGGCTCGAGCCTCATTGAACACTGAAGCTTTCTTT. It translates to CASSQSISYRARASLNTEAFF.

The chain has TRBV4-1 and TRBJ2-2; the D gene is possibly TRBD2 (6 bases). Trimming left V 3 bases short and J 0 bases short, with 11 bases between. The length of the CDR3 is 16 residues. Germline CDR1 MGHRA, CDR2 YSYEKL. The CDR3: CASSHNTGANTGELFF. CDR3 DNA: TGCGCCAGCAGCCACAACACGGGGGCGAACACCGGGGAGCTGTTTTTT.

The chain employs TRBV19 and TRBJ2-7; 8 positions agree with TRBD1. The ends lost 4 bases at V and 3 bases at J; junction bases unmatched: 11. The CDR3 is 16 amino acids. Germline V gene lookup returns CDR1 LNHDA and CDR2 SQIVND (reference sequence). CDR3 sequence: CASSSGQGYAYYEQYF. CDR3 in DNA: TGTGCCAGTAGTAGCGGACAGGGTTATGCCTACTACGAGCAGTACTTC.

This clone has just one count. The chain carries TRBV27 and TRBJ1-1; unclear D gene. Per germline, CDR1 MNHEY and CDR2 SMNVEV (reference sequence). Trimming pared 6 bases from V and 0 bases from J, leaving 8 bases between. The CDR3 covers 13 residues. CDR3 amino acids: CASSVTVNTEAFF. The CDR3 bases are TGTGCCAGCAGCGTAACGGTGAACACTGAAGCTTTCTTT.

As for this clone: The sample carries other DNA sequences with the same CDR3. V and J are TRBV6-5 and TRBJ1-1; D is uncertain. CDR1 and CDR2 from the germline V gene are MNHEY and SVGAGI. The CDR3 has 15 residues. The V end was cut by 0 bases, the J end by 1 base, with 9 bases between. The CDR3, as DNA: TGTGCCAGCAGTTACTCTCGCGCAGGGAACACTGAAGCTTTCTTT. Translation: CASSYSRAGNTEAFF.

This rearrangement joins TRBV29-1 to TRBJ1-3; TRBD1 matches at 8 bases. The ends lost 5 bases at V and 4 bases at J; junction bases unmatched: 10. The CDR3 is made up of 15 amino acids. Germline V gene lookup returns CDR1 SQVTM and CDR2 ANQGSEA. The CDR3 reads CSVKIRGLAGNTIYF. The CDR3 DNA follows: TGCAGCGTTAAAATCAGGGGGCTCGCCGGAAACACCATATATTTT.

The J gene is TRBJ1-1, the V gene TRBV10-1, with D possibly matching TRBD1 (5 bases). V was trimmed by 7 bases and J by 3 bases, leaving 21 bases between them. CDR3 length: 16 amino acids. Germline assignment: CDR1 WNHNN and CDR2 SYGVQD (reference sequence). This chain's CDR3 is CASIAPDGGKYTEAFF. Written as DNA, the CDR3 is TGCGCCAGCATCGCCCCAGATGGGGGGAAATACACTGAAGCTTTCTTT.

The chain couples TRBV5-1 to TRBJ2-3, with D possibly TRBD2 on 7 matching bases. There are 18 residues in the CDR3. Germline V gene data show CDR1 as SGHRS and CDR2 as YFSETQ. Deletions cut 0 bases from V and 2 bases from J, with 19 bases between. The DNA for the CDR3 is TGCGCCAGCAGCTTGGCCATGTCTGCGGGGGCCTTCACAGATACGCAGTATTTT. Amino acids: CASSLAMSAGAFTDTQYF. The full variable domain, its missing parts supplied by reference TRBV5-1 and TRBJ2-3, is KAGVTQTPRYLIKTRGQQVTLSCSPISGHRSVSWYQQTPGQGLQFLFEYFSETQRNKGNFPGRFSGRQFSNSRSEMNVSTLELGDSALYLCASSLAMSAGAFTDTQYFGPGTRLTVL.

The V and J genes are TRBV4-3 and TRBJ1-5, with a tentative D call TRBD1 (6 bases). The germline V gene has CDR1 LGHNA and CDR2 YSLEER. Trimming removed 4 bases from V and 4 bases from J, with 20 bases in between. CDR3 length: 17 residues. CDR3 residues: CASSLSPGQVLNQPQHF. The DNA for the CDR3 is TGCGCCAGCAGCCTTTCTCCGGGACAAGTCCTGAATCAGCCCCAGCATTTT.

The chain employs TRBV7-2 and TRBJ2-3; 8 bases map to TRBD1. The V and J ends lost 1 base and 3 bases, in that order; junction bases with no gene match: 12. Germline CDR1 reads SGHTA; CDR2 reads FQGNSA. This CDR3 is 18 amino acids long. CDR3 DNA: TGTGCCAGCAGCTTAGGGGACAGGCCATCACCCAGTACAGATACGCAGTATTTT. Residues: CASSLGDRPSPSTDTQYF.

V and J are TRBV6-1 and TRBJ1-1; weak D call: TRBD1 (5 bases). CDR1 is MNHNS, CDR2 SASEGT, per germline. This CDR3 is 15 amino acids long. V was shortened by 2 bases and J by 3 bases, with 13 bases between the two germline ends. This CDR3 is CASSELNRLDTEAFF. The CDR3, as DNA: TGTGCCAGCAGTGAACTTAACAGGCTCGACACTGAAGCTTTCTTT.

This chain connects TRBV6-1 to TRBJ2-7, with TRBD2 as a possible D gene (6 bases). Germline lookup yields CDR1 MNHNS and CDR2 SASEGT. The CDR3 length is 17 residues. The V and J ends lost 3 bases and 6 bases respectively, with 24 bases between them. CDR3 sequence reads: CASSENVGSIGRCEQYF. DNA of the CDR3: TGTGCCAGCAGTGAGAATGTAGGGTCCATAGGGAGGTGCGAGCAGTACTTC.

The gene calls are TRBV27 and TRBJ2-7; unclear D gene. In germline, CDR1 is MNHEY, CDR2 SMNVEV (reference sequence). There are 14 residues in the CDR3. V was pared by 6 bases and J by 0 bases, with 12 bases between. In DNA form, the CDR3 reads TGTGCCAGCAGGGTAGATTCCCTCTCCTACGAGCAGTACTTC. Protein product: CASRVDSLSYEQYF.

The chain is built from TRBV7-2 and TRBJ1-5; 11 bases are a match to TRBD1. The length of the CDR3 is 17 residues. Germline V gives CDR1 SGHTA, CDR2 FQGNSA. V lost 5 bases and J lost 6; bases outside the gene matches: 12. CDR3 DNA: TGTGCCAGCAGCGCCCGGACAGGGGGCAGGGGGAGTCAGCCCCAGCATTTT. Translating gives CASSARTGGRGSQPQHF.

V usage is TRBV6-5 and J usage is TRBJ1-2; the D gene is possibly TRBD1 (6 bases). The CDR3 runs 15 residues. Deletions cut 4 bases from V and 4 bases from J, with 16 bases between. The germline CDR1 and CDR2 sequences are MNHEY and SVGAGI. DNA for the CDR3: TGTGCCAGCAGTTCGGGGGAGGGGGGGCTCTATGGCTACACCTTC. Its protein is CASSSGEGGLYGYTF.

V and J are TRBV14 and TRBJ2-7; D gene uncertain. The CDR3 totals 15 residues. Germline V gene data show CDR1 as SGHDN and CDR2 as FVKESK. V was trimmed by 2 bases and J by 5 bases, leaving 16 bases between them. CDR3 nucleotides: TGTGCCAGCAGCCAAAATCGGGTCTTTTGGGACGAGCAGTACTTC. Translated, it gives CASSQNRVFWDEQYF.

The chain employs TRBV5-5 and TRBJ2-7, with D possibly matching TRBD2 (7 bases). V was clipped by 0 bases and J by 1 base, with 17 bases between them. This CDR3 contains 17 residues. Germline CDR1 is SGHKS and CDR2 is YYEKEE (reference sequence). CDR3 sequence: CASSLEGGIVRSYEQYF. In nucleotides, the CDR3 is TGTGCCAGCAGCTTGGAGGGGGGGATCGTAAGGTCCTACGAGCAGTACTTC.

This chain connects TRBV5-1 to TRBJ1-2; 10 nucleotides line up with TRBD1. This CDR3 has 15 residues. The J segment lost 3 bases and the V segment lost 2 bases, leaving 4 bases of the junction unmatched. Germline CDR1 reads SGHRS; CDR2 reads YFSETQ. CDR3 DNA: TGCGCCAGCAGCTTCGGGGACAGGGGCTACTATGGCTACACCTTC. Encoded protein: CASSFGDRGYYGYTF.

The V gene is TRBV2, the J gene TRBJ2-6; D perhaps matches TRBD2 (5 bases). The germline CDR1 and CDR2 sequences are SNHLY and FYNNEI. V was cut by 5 bases and J by 0 bases, with 8 bases left in between. The CDR3 covers 15 residues. Here the CDR3 reads CASSQRDSGANVLTF. The DNA of the CDR3 is TGTGCCAGCAGTCAACGGGACTCTGGGGCCAACGTCCTGACTTTC.

The J gene is TRBJ1-6, the V gene TRBV4-3; D possibly corresponds to TRBD1 (6 bases). The CDR3 has 20 amino acids. From germline, CDR1 is LGHNA and CDR2 YSLEER. Trimming removed 0 bases at V and 0 bases at J, with 18 bases between. CDR3 loop: CASSQDRGGAGSSYNSPLHF. The DNA of the CDR3 is TGCGCCAGCAGCCAAGATAGGGGGGGGGCGGGGAGCTCCTATAATTCACCCCTCCACTTT.

In this sample, this clone turned up once. The rearrangement joins TRBV10-3 to TRBJ1-5, with a weak D call TRBD1 (5 bases). This CDR3 spans 14 amino acids. Trimming removed 4 bases from V and 1 base from J, with 8 bases in between. Germline CDR1 ENHRY, CDR2 SYGVKD. CDR3 region: CAISAGSSNQPQHF. The CDR3 bases are TGTGCCATCAGTGCAGGGTCGAGCAATCAGCCCCAGCATTTT.